The 14 T cell receptor beta chains below come from one sample, sequenced in a study of T-cell memory formation after mild COVID-19. TCRdb reanalysed the 5' RACE reads using MiXCR and keeps one entry per CDR3 protein. This sample has about 120,000 distinct CDR3 sequences, with 22% found just once. The sequencing input was PBMCs or a T cell subset sorted from them (not recorded which). These receptors originate from a man younger than 30 who had mild COVID-19 (a few samples of this study predate the infection). Cell type and time point are not known.

J is TRBJ1-1 and V is TRBV20-1; 8 bases agree with TRBD1. The CDR3 runs 15 residues. J was trimmed by 1 base and V by 3 bases; bases with no gene match: 7. CDR1 is DFQATT and CDR2 is SNEGSKA in the germline V gene (reference sequence). This CDR3 reads CSARTGAFSNTEAFF. The CDR3 bases are TGCAGTGCTAGGACAGGGGCTTTTTCGAACACTGAAGCTTTCTTT.

This clonotype was detected a few times. The J gene is TRBJ2-5, the V gene TRBV15; 10 bases match TRBD1. The CDR3 extends over 15 amino acids. CDR1 LNHNV and CDR2 YYDKDF come from the germline V gene (reference sequence). The ends lost 7 bases at V and 5 bases at J; junction bases unmatched: 10. The CDR3 region is CATTASGTGVETQYF. CDR3 nucleotide sequence: TGTGCCACCACCGCGTCCGGGACAGGGGTGGAGACCCAGTACTTC.

The J gene is TRBJ2-2, the V gene TRBV29-1, with TRBD2 identical over 7 bases. The length of the CDR3 is 14 residues. Germline V gene lookup returns CDR1 SQVTM and CDR2 ANQGSEA. V lost 6 bases, J lost 1 base, and 5 bases stayed unmatched. CDR3 bases: TGCAGCGTCCTACTAGCGATGAACACCGGGGAGCTGTTTTTT. This sequence encodes CSVLLAMNTGELFF.

This clonotype was detected only a few times. The chain has TRBV29-1 and TRBJ2-5; D is unclear. Trimming stripped 2 bases from V and 1 base from J, with 8 bases between. The CDR3 spans 13 residues. CDR1 and CDR2 (germline): SQVTM, ANQGSEA. CDR3 bases: TGCAGCGTTGAATTTAGAGGCCAAGAGACCCAGTACTTC. Its protein product is CSVEFRGQETQYF.

The genes are TRBV4-2 and TRBJ2-5; the D is unclear. Germline V gene data show CDR1 as LGHNA and CDR2 as YNFKEQ. V lost 0 bases, J lost 5 bases, and 13 bases lay in between. The CDR3 is 15 residues long. CDR3 amino acids: CASSQDGSFGETQYF. In nucleotides, the CDR3 is TGTGCCAGCAGCCAAGATGGGTCGTTTGGCGAGACCCAGTACTTC.

This clonotype was seen a few times. The CDR3 DNA reads TGTGCCAGCAGCCAAGGGGACAGGGGAGATACGCAGTATTTT. Amino acid sequence: CASSQGDRGDTQYF. J is TRBJ2-3 and V is TRBV7-6, with 10 positions matching TRBD1. The CDR3 runs 14 residues. J was trimmed by 5 bases and V by 5 bases; bases with no gene match: 4. Germline CDR1 and CDR2: SGHVS and FNYEAQ.

The chain recombines TRBV29-1 with TRBJ2-1, with a possible D match to TRBD2 (6 bases). CDR1 and CDR2 from the germline V gene are SQVTM and ANQGSEA. This CDR3 is built from 14 residues. Trimming took off 0 bases at V and 4 bases at J, with 10 bases between the two ends. In nucleotides, the CDR3 is TGCAGCGTTGAAGATTGGGAGGAGTACAATGAGCAGTTCTTC. Translating it yields CSVEDWEEYNEQFF.

The V gene is TRBV6-6, the J gene TRBJ1-1; 9 nucleotides match TRBD1. The CDR3 loop spans 14 amino acids. Trimming at V came to 7 bases and at J to 4 bases, leaving 7 bases not matched to a gene. Per germline, CDR1 MNHNY and CDR2 SVGAGI (reference sequence). The CDR3 spells CASNPGQGLTEAFF. The CDR3 DNA sequence: TGTGCCAGCAACCCGGGACAGGGCCTCACTGAAGCTTTCTTT.

The chain combines TRBV24-1 with TRBJ2-1, with TRBD1 matching over 7 bases. V shed 4 bases and J 2 bases; nucleotides not matched to a gene: 4. Germline CDR1 reads KGHDR; CDR2 reads SFDVKD. The CDR3 is 15 residues long. CDR3 sequence (DNA): TGTGCCACCAGTGACAAGGGGGCTACCTACAATGAGCAGTTCTTC. It specifies CATSDKGATYNEQFF.

The V and J genes are TRBV6-5 and TRBJ1-6, with D hard to call. Deletions cut 0 bases from V and 10 bases from J, with 7 bases between. Germline assignment: CDR1 MNHEY and CDR2 SVGAGI. This CDR3 has 13 residues. CDR3 coding DNA: TGTGCCAGCAGTTACTCGCTGTCGTCACCCCTCCACTTT. This translates into CASSYSLSSPLHF.

The rearrangement uses TRBV5-5 and TRBJ2-3; D tentatively reads TRBD1 or TRBD2 (5 bases each). Trimming took off 2 bases at V and 2 bases at J, with 12 bases between the two ends. This CDR3 region has 15 residues. Germline V CDR1 and CDR2: SGHKS, YYEKEE (reference sequence). CDR3: CASSFWDGYTDTQYF. DNA for the CDR3: TGTGCCAGCAGCTTCTGGGACGGATACACAGATACGCAGTATTTT.

The V gene is TRBV12-5, the J gene TRBJ2-5; a weak D match, TRBD2 (5 bases). Trimming removed 2 bases at V and 4 bases at J, with 14 bases between. The germline V gene has CDR1 LGHNT and CDR2 FRNRAP. The length of the CDR3 is 15 residues. The CDR3 coding sequence is TGTGCTAGTGGTTTGCCACCGGGAACGGGAGAGACCCAGTACTTC. Its translation: CASGLPPGTGETQYF.

The V call is TRBV27, the J call TRBJ2-7; a possible D gene is TRBD1 (6 bases). The length of the CDR3 is 12 residues. In germline, CDR1 is MNHEY, CDR2 SMNVEV (reference sequence). With 8 bases removed from V and 3 bases from J, the gap between germline ends came to 11 bases. CDR3 loop: CASWDTFYEQYF. CDR3 coding DNA: TGTGCCAGCTGGGACACCTTCTACGAGCAGTACTTC.

In its sample, this clonotype was seen many times. The chain recombines TRBV27 with TRBJ2-7, with D unresolved. In germline, CDR1 is MNHEY, CDR2 SMNVEV (reference sequence). Trimming pared 5 bases from V and 3 bases from J, leaving 5 bases between. The CDR3 is 11 amino acids. The CDR3 region is CASSHNYEQYF. The CDR3, as DNA: TGTGCCAGCAGTCACAACTACGAGCAGTACTTC.